Listed below are T cell receptor beta chains from one sample, sequenced in a study of T cell responses to AZD1222 COVID-19 vaccine. The table came from immunoSEQ multiplex PCR; TCRdb's copy has only in-frame clones and leaves some out. The data contain 110,000 to 150,000 clones, around 93% of them singletons. The material was peripheral blood, obtained on day 0 of AZD1222 vaccination. These receptors came from an adult in good health. CDR3s include the opening cysteine and the closing phenylalanine or tryptophan. The order of the fields is clone size, D gene, V gene, J gene, CDR3 protein, CDR3 DNA. D genes are given only for firm matches. Clone size is not always given. Where it is, it says once, few, many or a class for expanded clones.

once	TRBD1	TRBV28	TRBJ2-6	CASSLKLIGQGSRSGANVLTF	TGTGCCAGCAGTTTAAAATTGATTGGACAGGGAAGTCGGTCTGGGGCCAACGTCCTGACTTTC
NA	TRBD2	TRBV28	TRBJ2-3	CASSRTSGSYTDTQYF	TGTGCCAGCAGTCGGACTAGCGGGAGTTACACAGATACGCAGTATTTT
NA	TRBD1	TRBV9	TRBJ2-7	CASSGPKGADEQYF	TGTGCCAGCAGCGGGCCAAAGGGGGCCGACGAGCAGTACTTC
NA	NA	TRBV3-1/TRBV3-2	TRBJ1-2	CASSQAGKGGYTF	TGTGCCAGCAGCCAAGCCGGCAAGGGTGGCTACACCTTC
NA	NA	TRBV29-1	TRBJ2-1	CSVELSGKDEQFF	TGCAGCGTTGAGCTGTCGGGGAAGGATGAGCAGTTCTTC
NA	NA	TRBV27	TRBJ1-2	CATSDSYGYTF	TGTGCCACCTCAGACAGCTATGGCTACACCTTC
NA	NA	TRBV2	TRBJ2-7	CASSEGPPREQYF	TGTGCCAGCAGTGAGGGGCCCCCTCGAGAGCAGTACTTC
NA	NA	TRBV7-9	TRBJ1-4	CASSFGPLSGRTEKLFF	TGTGCCAGCAGCTTTGGGCCACTTTCAGGGAGGACGGAAAAACTGTTTTTT
NA	NA	TRBV2	TRBJ2-3	CASSAENTDTQYF	TGTGCCAGCAGTGCCGAGAACACAGATACGCAGTATTTT
NA	NA	TRBV4-2	TRBJ1-1	CASSQTGTGYMNTEAFF	TGTGCCAGCAGCCAAACGGGGACGGGATATATGAACACTGAAGCTTTCTTT
NA	NA	TRBV6-6	TRBJ2-1	CASRDRDHYNEQFF	TGTGCCAGCAGGGACCGGGACCACTACAATGAGCAGTTCTTC
NA	TRBD2	TRBV7-6	TRBJ2-7	CASSHGLAGDYEQYF	TGTGCCAGCAGCCATGGACTAGCGGGAGACTACGAGCAGTACTTC
NA	NA	TRBV2	TRBJ1-1	CASTSLGNTEAFF	TGTGCCAGCACTTCACTCGGGAACACTGAAGCTTTCTTT
once	TRBD1	TRBV13	TRBJ2-3	CASSPRDRGVSDTQYF	TGTGCCAGCAGCCCCAGAGACAGGGGAGTCTCAGATACGCAGTATTTT
NA	TRBD2	TRBV6-4	TRBJ2-1	CASSPTSDYNEQFF	TGTGCCAGCAGTCCCACTAGCGACTACAATGAGCAGTTCTTC
NA	NA	TRBV30	TRBJ1-5	CAWSVLRDQPQHF	TGTGCCTGGAGTGTTCTCAGGGATCAGCCCCAGCATTTT
NA	NA	TRBV18	TRBJ2-7	CASSPLGKEEQYF	TGTGCCAGCTCACCCTTAGGGAAGGAAGAGCAGTACTTC
NA	TRBD1	TRBV11-3	TRBJ2-1	CASSSRTGGFNEQFF	TGTGCCAGCAGCTCCCGGACAGGGGGCTTTAATGAGCAGTTCTTC